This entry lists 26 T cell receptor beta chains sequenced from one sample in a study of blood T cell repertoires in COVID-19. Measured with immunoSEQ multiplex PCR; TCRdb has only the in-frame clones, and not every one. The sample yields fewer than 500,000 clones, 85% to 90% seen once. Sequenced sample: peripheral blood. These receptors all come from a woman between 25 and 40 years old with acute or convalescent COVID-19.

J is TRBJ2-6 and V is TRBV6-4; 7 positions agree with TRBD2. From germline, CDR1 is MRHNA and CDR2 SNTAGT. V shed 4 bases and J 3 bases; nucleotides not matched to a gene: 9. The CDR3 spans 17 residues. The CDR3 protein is CASSAGGDRFGANVLTF. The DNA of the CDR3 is TGTGCCAGCAGTGCTGGGGGGGACCGATTTGGGGCCAACGTCCTGACTTTC.

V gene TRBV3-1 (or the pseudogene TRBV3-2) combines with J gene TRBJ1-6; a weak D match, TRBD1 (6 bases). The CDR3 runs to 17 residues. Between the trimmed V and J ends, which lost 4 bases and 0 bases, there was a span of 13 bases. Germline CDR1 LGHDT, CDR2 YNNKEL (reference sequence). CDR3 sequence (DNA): TGTGCCAGCAGCCGTCTACAGGGCTACTCCTATAATTCACCCCTCCACTTT. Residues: CASSRLQGYSYNSPLHF.

CDR3 sequence reads: CASSQGLAATGELFF. CDR3 sequence (DNA): TGCGCCAGCAGCCAAGGGCTAGCGGCCACCGGGGAGCTGTTTTTT. The rearrangement uses TRBV4-1 and TRBJ2-2; 7 positions match TRBD2. Trimming at V came to 1 base and at J to 4 bases, leaving 3 bases not matched to a gene. The germline CDR1 and CDR2 sequences are MGHRA and YSYEKL. The CDR3 consists of 15 residues.

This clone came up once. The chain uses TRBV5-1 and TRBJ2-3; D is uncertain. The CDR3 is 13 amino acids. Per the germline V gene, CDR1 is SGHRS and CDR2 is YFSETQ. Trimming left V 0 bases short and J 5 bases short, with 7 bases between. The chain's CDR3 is CASSLVSRDTQYF. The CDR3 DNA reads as TGCGCCAGCAGCTTGGTTTCTAGAGATACGCAGTATTTT.

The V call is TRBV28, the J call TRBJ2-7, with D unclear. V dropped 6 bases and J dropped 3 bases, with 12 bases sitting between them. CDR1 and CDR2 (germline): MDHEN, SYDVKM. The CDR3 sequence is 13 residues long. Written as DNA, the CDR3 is TGTGCCAGCAGACGACAACAAAACTACGAGCAGTACTTC. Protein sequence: CASRRQQNYEQYF. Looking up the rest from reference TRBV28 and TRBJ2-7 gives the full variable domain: DVKVTQSSRYLVKRTGEKVFLECVQDMDHENMFWYRQDPGLGLRLIYFSYDVKMKEKGDIPEGYSVSREKKERFSLILESASTNQTSMYLCASRRQQNYEQYFGPGTRLTVT.

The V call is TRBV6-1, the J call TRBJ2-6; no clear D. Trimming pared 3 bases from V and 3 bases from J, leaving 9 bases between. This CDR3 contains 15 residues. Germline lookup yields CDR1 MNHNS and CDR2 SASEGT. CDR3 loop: CASSEKPSGANVLTF. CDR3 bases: TGTGCCAGCAGTGAGAAACCCAGTGGGGCCAACGTCCTGACTTTC.

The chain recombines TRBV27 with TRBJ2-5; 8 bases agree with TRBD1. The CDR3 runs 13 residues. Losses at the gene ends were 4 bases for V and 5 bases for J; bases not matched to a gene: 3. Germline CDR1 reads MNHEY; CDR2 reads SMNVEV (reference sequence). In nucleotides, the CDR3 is TGTGCCAGCAGTTCCCGACAGGGGGAGACCCAGTACTTC. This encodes CASSSRQGETQYF.

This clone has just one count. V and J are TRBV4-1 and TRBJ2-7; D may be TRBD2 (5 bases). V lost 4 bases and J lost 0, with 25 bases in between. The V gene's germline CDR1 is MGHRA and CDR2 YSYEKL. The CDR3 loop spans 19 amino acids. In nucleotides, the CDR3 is TGCGCCAGCAGCCCCCGAAGGGTAGCGAGTGGTTCCGTCTCCTACGAGCAGTACTTC. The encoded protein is CASSPRRVASGSVSYEQYF.

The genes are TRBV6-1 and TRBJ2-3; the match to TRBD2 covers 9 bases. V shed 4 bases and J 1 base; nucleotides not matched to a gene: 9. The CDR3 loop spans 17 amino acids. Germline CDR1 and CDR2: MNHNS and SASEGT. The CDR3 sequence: CASSVSGRRYRTDTQYF. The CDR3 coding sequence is TGTGCCAGCAGTGTTAGCGGGAGAAGATATCGCACAGATACGCAGTATTTT.

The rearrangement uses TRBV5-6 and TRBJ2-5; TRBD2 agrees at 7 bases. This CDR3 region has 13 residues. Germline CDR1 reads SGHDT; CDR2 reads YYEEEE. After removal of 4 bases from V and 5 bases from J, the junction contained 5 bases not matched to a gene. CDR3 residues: CASSQRGWETQYF. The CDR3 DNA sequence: TGTGCCAGCAGCCAGCGGGGTTGGGAGACCCAGTACTTC.

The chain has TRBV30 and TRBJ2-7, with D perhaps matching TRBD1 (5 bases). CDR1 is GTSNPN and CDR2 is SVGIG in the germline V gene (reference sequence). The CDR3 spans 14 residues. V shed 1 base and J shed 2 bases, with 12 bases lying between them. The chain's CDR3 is CAWSGQSRPYEQYF. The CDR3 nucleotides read TGTGCCTGGAGTGGACAGTCGAGACCCTACGAGCAGTACTTC.

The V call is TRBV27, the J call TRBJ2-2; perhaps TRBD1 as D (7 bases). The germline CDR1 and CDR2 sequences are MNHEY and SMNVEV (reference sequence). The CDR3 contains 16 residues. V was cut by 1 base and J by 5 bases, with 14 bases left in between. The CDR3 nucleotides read TGTGCCAGCAGTTTATTCTTGACAGGGAGGACCGGGGAGCTGTTTTTT. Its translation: CASSLFLTGRTGELFF.

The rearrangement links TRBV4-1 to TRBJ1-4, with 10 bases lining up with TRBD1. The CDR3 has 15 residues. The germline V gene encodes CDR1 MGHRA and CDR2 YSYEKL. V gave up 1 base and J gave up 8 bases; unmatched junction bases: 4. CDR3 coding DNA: TGCGCCAGCAGCCAAGGCGGGACAGGGGAAGAAAAACTGTTTTTT. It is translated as CASSQGGTGEEKLFF.

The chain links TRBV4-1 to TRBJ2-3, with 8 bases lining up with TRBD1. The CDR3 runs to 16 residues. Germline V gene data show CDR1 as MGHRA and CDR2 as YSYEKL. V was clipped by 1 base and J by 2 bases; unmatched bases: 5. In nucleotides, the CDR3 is TGCGCCAGCAGCCAAGTTGACAGGGGATACACAGATACGCAGTATTTT. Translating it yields CASSQVDRGYTDTQYF.

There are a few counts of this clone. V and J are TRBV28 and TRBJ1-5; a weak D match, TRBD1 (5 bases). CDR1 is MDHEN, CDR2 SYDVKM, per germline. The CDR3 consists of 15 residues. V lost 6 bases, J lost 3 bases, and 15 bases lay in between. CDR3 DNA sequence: TGTGCCAGCAGCTCAGGAGGGGCAAACAATCAGCCCCAGCATTTT. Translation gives CASSSGGANNQPQHF.

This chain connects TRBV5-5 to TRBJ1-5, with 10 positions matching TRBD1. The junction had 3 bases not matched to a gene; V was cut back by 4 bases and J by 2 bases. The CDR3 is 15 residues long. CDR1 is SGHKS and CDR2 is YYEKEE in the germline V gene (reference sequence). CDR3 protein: CASSPGTGGNQPQHF. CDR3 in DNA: TGTGCCAGCAGCCCTGGGACAGGGGGCAATCAGCCCCAGCATTTT. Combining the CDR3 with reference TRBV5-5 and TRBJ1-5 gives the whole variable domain DAGVTQSPTHLIKTRGQQVTLRCSPISGHKSVSWYQQVLGQGPQFIFQYYEKEERGRGNFPDRFSARQFPNYSSELNVNALLLGDSALYLCASSPGTGGNQPQHFGDGTRLSIL.

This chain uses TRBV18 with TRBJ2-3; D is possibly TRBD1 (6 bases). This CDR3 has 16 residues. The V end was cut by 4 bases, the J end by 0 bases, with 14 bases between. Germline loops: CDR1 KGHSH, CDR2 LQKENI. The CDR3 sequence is CASSLWTVFSTDTQYF. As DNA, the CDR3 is TGTGCCAGCTCACTGTGGACAGTGTTTAGCACAGATACGCAGTATTTT.

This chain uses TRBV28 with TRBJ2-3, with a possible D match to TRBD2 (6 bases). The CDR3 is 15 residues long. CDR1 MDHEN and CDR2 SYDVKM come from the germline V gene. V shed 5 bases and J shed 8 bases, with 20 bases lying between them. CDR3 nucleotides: TGTGCCAGCAGTCCCCCGGGGCGGGTGCGGGGTACGCAGTATTTT. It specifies CASSPPGRVRGTQYF.

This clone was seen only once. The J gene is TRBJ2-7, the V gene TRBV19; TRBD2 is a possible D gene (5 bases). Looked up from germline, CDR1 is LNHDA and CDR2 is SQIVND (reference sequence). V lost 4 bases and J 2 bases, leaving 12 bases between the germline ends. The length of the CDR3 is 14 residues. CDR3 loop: CASSKGVGAYEQYF. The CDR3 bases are TGTGCCAGTAGTAAGGGAGTAGGCGCCTACGAGCAGTACTTC.

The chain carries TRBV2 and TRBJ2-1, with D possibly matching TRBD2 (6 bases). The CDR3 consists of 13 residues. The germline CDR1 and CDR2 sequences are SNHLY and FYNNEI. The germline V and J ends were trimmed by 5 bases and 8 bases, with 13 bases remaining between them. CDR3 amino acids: CASSLRRGDEQFF. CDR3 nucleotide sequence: TGTGCCAGCAGTCTCCGGAGGGGAGATGAGCAGTTCTTC.

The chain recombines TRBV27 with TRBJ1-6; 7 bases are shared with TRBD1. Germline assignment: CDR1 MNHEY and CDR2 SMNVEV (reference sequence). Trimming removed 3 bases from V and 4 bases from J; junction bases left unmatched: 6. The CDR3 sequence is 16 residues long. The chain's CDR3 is CASSLRAGGYNSPLHF. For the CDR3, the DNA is TGTGCCAGCAGTTTGAGGGCAGGGGGATATAATTCACCCCTCCACTTT.

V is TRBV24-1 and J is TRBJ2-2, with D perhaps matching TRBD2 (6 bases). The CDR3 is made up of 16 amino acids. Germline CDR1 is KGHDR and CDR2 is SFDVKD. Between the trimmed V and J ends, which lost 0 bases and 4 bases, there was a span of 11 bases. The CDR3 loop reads CATSDLGARGTGELFF. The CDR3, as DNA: TGTGCCACCAGTGATTTGGGGGCGCGGGGCACCGGGGAGCTGTTTTTT.

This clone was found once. CDR3 DNA sequence: TGCAGCGGGAGCCCGACAGAGACCTACAATGAGCAGTTCTTC. It translates to CSGSPTETYNEQFF. The chain recombines TRBV29-1 with TRBJ2-1; tentative D call: TRBD1 (5 bases). Germline CDR1 is SQVTM and CDR2 is ANQGSEA. The V end was cut by 7 bases, the J end by 2 bases, with 15 bases between. The CDR3 runs to 14 residues.

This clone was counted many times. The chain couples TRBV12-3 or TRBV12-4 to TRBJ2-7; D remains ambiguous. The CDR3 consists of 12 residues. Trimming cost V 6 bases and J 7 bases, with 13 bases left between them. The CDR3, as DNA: TGTGCCAGCAGGACTGGTGCTGGGGAGCAGTACTTC. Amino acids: CASRTGAGEQYF.

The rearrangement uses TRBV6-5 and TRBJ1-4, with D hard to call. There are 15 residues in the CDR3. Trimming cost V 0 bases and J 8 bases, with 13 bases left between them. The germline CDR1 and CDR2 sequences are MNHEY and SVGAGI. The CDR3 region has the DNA TGTGCCAGCAGTTACTCGATCGGTTCATCGGAAAAACTGTTTTTT. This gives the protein CASSYSIGSSEKLFF.

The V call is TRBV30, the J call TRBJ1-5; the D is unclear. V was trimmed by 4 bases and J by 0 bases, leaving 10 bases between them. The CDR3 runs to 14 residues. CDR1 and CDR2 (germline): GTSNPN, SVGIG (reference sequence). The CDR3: CAWTEAHSNQPQHF. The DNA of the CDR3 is TGTGCCTGGACAGAGGCGCATAGCAATCAGCCCCAGCATTTT.